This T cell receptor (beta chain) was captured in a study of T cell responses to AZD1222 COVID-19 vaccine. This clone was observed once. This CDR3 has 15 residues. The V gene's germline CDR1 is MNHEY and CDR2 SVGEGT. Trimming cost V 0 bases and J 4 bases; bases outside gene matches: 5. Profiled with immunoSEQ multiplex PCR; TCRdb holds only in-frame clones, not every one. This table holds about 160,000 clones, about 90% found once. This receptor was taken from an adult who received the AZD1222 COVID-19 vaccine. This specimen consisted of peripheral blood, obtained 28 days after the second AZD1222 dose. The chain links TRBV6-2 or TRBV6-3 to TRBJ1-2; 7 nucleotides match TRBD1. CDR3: CASSYSSAGGYGYTF. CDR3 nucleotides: TGTGCCAGCAGTTACTCGTCGGCAGGGGGCTATGGCTACACCTTC.